The 17 T cell receptor beta chains given below trace back to one sample, sequenced in a study of T cells in localized non-small cell lung cancer. Clones were read by immunoSEQ multiplex PCR, and TCRdb kept only the in-frame ones, dropping some. The sample lists over 15,000 clones; roughly 90% were seen once. The material sequenced was peripheral blood, taken before any cancer treatment. These receptors originate from a male donor aged 60 or over with stage II squamous cell lung carcinoma.

This sequence joins TRBV19 and TRBJ1-1, with D tentatively TRBD1 (6 bases). Deletions cut 5 bases from V and 2 bases from J, with 12 bases between. The CDR3 runs 14 residues. Germline V CDR1 and CDR2: LNHDA, SQIVND (reference sequence). CDR3 DNA: TGTGCCAGTAGTGAGGACAGTTCAAACACTGAAGCTTTCTTT. Translation: CASSEDSSNTEAFF.

The rearrangement uses TRBV6-1 and TRBJ1-5, with TRBD1 as a possible D gene (6 bases). V dropped 0 bases and J dropped 6 bases, with 12 bases sitting between them. This CDR3 region has 15 residues. Looked up from germline, CDR1 is MNHNS and CDR2 is SASEGT. The CDR3 DNA follows: TGTGCCAGCAGTGAAGCCGAAAACAGGGCTCAGCCCCAGCATTTT. It specifies CASSEAENRAQPQHF.

The CDR3 loop is CASSFYGGQPSLEAFF. Here the CDR3 DNA reads TGTGCCAGCAGTTTTTACGGGGGACAGCCATCACTTGAAGCTTTCTTT. The chain uses TRBV28 and TRBJ1-1; 7 nucleotides agree with TRBD1. The CDR3 extends over 16 amino acids. V lost 3 bases, J lost 7 bases, and 14 bases stayed unmatched. The V gene's germline CDR1 is MDHEN and CDR2 SYDVKM.

The CDR3 DNA follows: TGTGCCAGCAGTTTACAGGGCCACAATGAGCAGTTCTTC. It yields the protein CASSLQGHNEQFF. This rearrangement joins TRBV28 to TRBJ2-1; possibly TRBD1 for D (5 bases). V was pared by 2 bases and J by 5 bases, with 7 bases between. This CDR3 contains 13 residues. The V gene's germline CDR1 is MDHEN and CDR2 SYDVKM.

Notes on this clone: The junction departs from germline at one end; a sequencing error may be responsible. The chain couples TRBV7-9 to TRBJ1-2; the D gene is possibly TRBD1 (5 bases). The CDR3 is 14 residues long. CDR1 and CDR2 from the germline V gene are SEHNR and FQNEAQ (reference sequence). CDR3 nucleotides: TGTGCCAGCAGCCTAGCTGGGGGTTTCTATGGCTACACCTTC. Its protein is CASSLAGGFYGYTF.

The J gene is TRBJ2-4, the V gene TRBV7-8; the D gene is possibly TRBD2 (6 bases). Germline V lookup: CDR1 SGHVS, CDR2 FQNEAQ. The CDR3 runs to 13 residues. The V gene lost 5 bases and the J gene lost 9 bases, with 14 bases spanning the gap. For the CDR3, the DNA is TGTGCCAGCAGCACCCGGCGGGGTGGCATTCAGTACTTC. Encoded protein: CASSTRRGGIQYF.

This clone was counted only a few times. This chain uses TRBV12-1 with TRBJ2-7; the tabulated D call, TRBD1, remains unverified against the DNA. TRBV12-1 is a pseudogene locus. The CDR3 sequence is 15 residues long. CDR3 sequence reads: CASSSGKGARNEQYF. CDR3 nucleotide sequence: TGTGCCAGCAGCTCCGGGAAGGGGGCGAGGAACGAGCAGTACTTC.

The V and J genes are TRBV6-5 and TRBJ2-7, with 7 positions matching TRBD2. Germline V lookup: CDR1 MNHEY, CDR2 SVGAGI. Trimming at V came to 6 bases and at J to 6 bases, leaving 14 bases not matched to a gene. This CDR3 is built from 15 residues. CDR3 residues: CASSRALGGVSEQYF. CDR3 bases: TGTGCCAGCAGCCGCGCACTTGGGGGGGTGAGCGAGCAGTACTTC.

The genes are TRBV10-3 and TRBJ2-1, with 7 bases identical to TRBD2. The J segment lost 9 bases and the V segment lost 2 bases, leaving 10 bases of the junction unmatched. CDR1 is ENHRY and CDR2 is SYGVKD in the germline V gene. This CDR3 is built from 15 residues. CDR3 coding DNA: TGTGCCATCAGTGAGGGGTCGGCGGGAGAGGGTGAGCAGTTCTTC. Translated: CAISEGSAGEGEQFF.

V and J are TRBV7-3 and TRBJ1-2; D not resolved. Germline V gene lookup returns CDR1 SGHTA and CDR2 FQGTGA. The CDR3 is made up of 13 amino acids. V shed 5 bases and J shed 6 bases, with 13 bases lying between them. CDR3 coding DNA: TGTGCCAGCAGCCCCGGGAGAGTAGATGGCTACACCTTC. Protein: CASSPGRVDGYTF.

The J gene is TRBJ1-2, the V gene TRBV5-1; a weak D match, TRBD1 (5 bases). Germline-derived CDR1 and CDR2 are SGHRS and YFSETQ. The CDR3 is made up of 15 amino acids. Trimming left V 4 bases short and J 3 bases short, with 16 bases between. CDR3 bases: TGCGCCAGCAGCCCGGGGGGTAATATTGACTATGGCTACACCTTC. This translates into CASSPGGNIDYGYTF.

A few counts support this clone. CDR3 sequence reads: CASSQDQGLSQPQHF. DNA for the CDR3: TGCGCCAGCAGCCAAGATCAGGGTTTGAGTCAGCCCCAGCATTTT. The chain is built from TRBV4-1 and TRBJ1-5; a possible D gene is TRBD1 (5 bases). CDR3 length: 15 amino acids. V gave up 0 bases and J gave up 6 bases, with 12 bases separating them. CDR1 and CDR2 from the germline V gene are MGHRA and YSYEKL.

V gene TRBV5-1 combines with J gene TRBJ2-7; 11 bases line up with TRBD2. Trimming took 1 base from V and 4 from J; bases not matched to a gene: 4. The CDR3 has 15 amino acids. CDR1 SGHRS and CDR2 YFSETQ come from the germline V gene. CDR3 bases: TGCGCCAGCAGCTTGACAACTAGCGGGAGTTACGAGCAGTACTTC. Translating gives CASSLTTSGSYEQYF.

The chain carries TRBV10-3 and TRBJ2-7, with D perhaps TRBD1 or TRBD2 (5 bases each). V was cut by 2 bases and J by 7 bases, with 21 bases left in between. Germline loops: CDR1 ENHRY, CDR2 SYGVKD. CDR3 size: 16 residues. CDR3 sequence reads: CAISEGSGTARREQYF. As DNA, the CDR3 is TGTGCCATCAGTGAGGGGTCCGGGACGGCTAGAAGGGAGCAGTACTTC.

The rearrangement uses TRBV11-2 and TRBJ2-7; D tentatively reads TRBD1 or TRBD2 (6 bases each). CDR3 length: 15 residues. The germline CDR1 and CDR2 sequences are SGHAT and FQNNGV. V gave up 0 bases and J gave up 6 bases, with 15 bases separating them. The CDR3 sequence: CASSLDRGELREQYF. The CDR3 nucleotides are TGTGCCAGCAGCTTAGATAGGGGGGAACTACGCGAGCAGTACTTC.

The rearrangement links TRBV11-2 to TRBJ2-1, with TRBD2 matching 12 bases. Germline loops: CDR1 SGHAT, CDR2 FQNNGV. The CDR3 has 17 amino acids. V was clipped by 5 bases and J by 2 bases; unmatched bases: 7. CDR3 sequence (DNA): TGTGCCAGCAGCAAATTGACTAGCGGGAGAACCTACAATGAGCAGTTCTTC. Amino acids: CASSKLTSGRTYNEQFF.

The chain employs TRBV6-5 and TRBJ2-1; 9 positions match TRBD2. J was trimmed by 8 bases and V by 5 bases; bases with no gene match: 10. In germline, CDR1 is MNHEY, CDR2 SVGAGI. The CDR3 covers 15 residues. CDR3 in DNA: TGTGCCAGCAGTCGCGGGAGGGCCCTCTGGGATGAGCAGTTCTTC. Residues: CASSRGRALWDEQFF.